The 29 T cell receptor beta chains below all came from one sample that was sequenced in a study of regulatory T cells in long-lasting Graves disease. The time point here: newly diagnosed GD, antithyroid drugs for less than 3 months. The TCR library was made from RNA extracted from PBMCs. The TCR beta library used iRepertoire HTBI primers with Arm-PCR amplification of CDR3. TCRdb reanalysed the multiplex PCR reads using MiXCR and keeps one entry per CDR3 protein. The sample records 400,000 to 450,000 distinct CDR3 sequences, 16% being singletons. These data were also reused for a study on T cells in Graves' hyperthyroidism and ophthalmopathy.

Sequencing was performed on peripheral blood mononuclear cells (PBMCs), taken at new diagnosis, from a patient treated with antithyroid drugs. The source is a woman aged 25 to 39 with Graves disease.

The gene calls are TRBV7-3 and TRBJ2-7, with TRBD2 matching 13 bases. Germline V gives CDR1 SGHTA, CDR2 FQGTGA. Unmatched junction bases numbered 19, after V lost 8 bases and J lost 0 bases. The CDR3 spans 20 residues. The CDR3 loop is CASPRFDPGLAGFFSYEQYF. CDR3 nucleotides: TGTGCCAGCCCCCGGTTCGACCCGGGACTAGCGGGATTTTTCTCCTACGAGCAGTACTTC. Together with reference TRBV7-3 and TRBJ2-7, the CDR3 gives the full variable domain: GAGVSQTPSNKVTEKGKYVELRCDPISGHTALYWYRQSLGQGPEFLIYFQGTGAADDSGLPNDRFFAVRPEGSVSTLKIQRTERGDSAVYLCASPRFDPGLAGFFSYEQYFGPGTRLTVT.

This clonotype was counted ten times or more. The chain uses TRBV11-2 and TRBJ2-1, with D unresolved. From germline, CDR1 is SGHAT and CDR2 FQNNGV. The CDR3 length is 15 residues. V lost 6 bases, J lost 0 bases, and 12 bases lay in between. CDR3 residues: CASSLGGVSYNEQFF. The CDR3 nucleotides read TGTGCCAGCAGTCTCGGTGGGGTCTCCTACAATGAGCAGTTCTTC.

In its sample, this clonotype was seen many times. The rearrangement uses TRBV6-1 and TRBJ2-2; 7 bases align to TRBD1. V dropped 4 bases and J dropped 1; count of bases not matched to a gene: 15. In germline, CDR1 is MNHNS, CDR2 SASEGT. The CDR3 consists of 19 residues. The CDR3 DNA follows: TGTGCCAGCAGTGTGTCGGCAGGGGGACGAAAACTGAACACCGGGGAGCTGTTTTTT. This gives the protein CASSVSAGGRKLNTGELFF.

A note on this clonotype: The germline gene is not matched at one end of the junction; a read error may be the cause. The chain combines TRBV25-1 with TRBJ1-2, with D possibly matching TRBD1 (6 bases). Germline assignment: CDR1 MGHDK and CDR2 SYGVNS. There are 16 residues in the CDR3. This CDR3 reads CASSERWVDGGYGFTF. The CDR3 region has the DNA TGTGCCAGCAGTGAACGTTGGGTGGACGGGGGCTATGGCTTCACCTTC.

In this sample, this clonotype turned up a few times. V gene TRBV19 combines with J gene TRBJ2-2; 7 bases are a match to TRBD2. V was pared by 2 bases and J by 3 bases, with 9 bases of the junction left unmatched. CDR1 LNHDA and CDR2 SQIVND come from the germline V gene (reference sequence). This CDR3 has 17 amino acids. CDR3 sequence (DNA): TGTGCCAGTAGTATAATCGAGCTCCGGGGGGACACCGGGGAGCTGTTTTTT. It translates to CASSIIELRGDTGELFF.

The table lists this clonotype with many counts. This rearrangement joins TRBV27 to TRBJ2-1, with 10 bases lining up with TRBD2. Germline CDR1 MNHEY, CDR2 SMNVEV (reference sequence). V shed 7 bases and J 3 bases; nucleotides not matched to a gene: 3. CDR3 length: 14 residues. CDR3 in DNA: TGTGCCAGCAAAGCTAGCGGGAGCTACAATGAGCAGTTCTTC. It specifies CASKASGSYNEQFF.

The rearrangement uses TRBV5-1 and TRBJ2-1; 11 positions agree with TRBD2. This CDR3 has 17 amino acids. The J segment lost 0 bases and the V segment lost 4 bases, leaving 6 bases of the junction unmatched. The germline CDR1 and CDR2 sequences are SGHRS and YFSETQ. The CDR3 DNA is TGCGCCAGCAGCCCCGGGACTAGCGGTCCCTCCTACAATGAGCAGTTCTTC. Its translation: CASSPGTSGPSYNEQFF.

The V call is TRBV7-9, the J call TRBJ1-2, with 10 bases aligning to TRBD1. V was pared by 5 bases and J by 2 bases, with 5 bases of the junction left unmatched. The CDR3 spans 15 residues. CDR1 is SEHNR and CDR2 is FQNEAQ in the germline V gene (reference sequence). CDR3 loop: CASSPGTGVNYGYTF. The CDR3 bases are TGTGCCAGCAGCCCCGGGACAGGGGTGAACTATGGCTACACCTTC. Variable domain in full (rest from reference TRBV7-9 and TRBJ1-2): DTGVSQNPRHKITKRGQNVTFRCDPISEHNRLYWYRQTLGQGPEFLTYFQNEAQLEKSRLLSDRFSAERPKGSFSTLEIQRTEQGDSAMYLCASSPGTGVNYGYTFGSGTRLTVV.

Ten or more counts support this clonotype. V and J are TRBV28 and TRBJ1-1, with D unresolved. The CDR3 sequence is 15 residues long. The germline CDR1 and CDR2 sequences are MDHEN and SYDVKM. V was pared by 8 bases and J by 0 bases, with 16 bases between. DNA of the CDR3: TGTGCCAGCTACCAACAGCGACCGGTGAACACTGAAGCTTTCTTT. Translation gives CASYQQRPVNTEAFF.

This rearrangement joins TRBV30 to TRBJ1-3; D possibly corresponds to TRBD1 (5 bases). This CDR3 is 15 amino acids long. Germline V gives CDR1 GTSNPN, CDR2 SVGIG (reference sequence). Trimming stripped 2 bases from V and 1 base from J, with 12 bases between. Here the CDR3 reads CAWSLAGSSGNTIYF. The CDR3, as DNA: TGTGCCTGGAGTTTAGCAGGGTCATCTGGAAACACCATATATTTT.

The rearrangement links TRBV27 to TRBJ1-5; D call uncertain. This CDR3 comprises 14 residues. Germline V gene lookup returns CDR1 MNHEY and CDR2 SMNVEV (reference sequence). Trimming took 2 bases from V and 5 from J, leaving 10 bases between them. As DNA, the CDR3 is TGTGCCAGCAGTTTAGTCTACCCCGATCAGCCCCAGCATTTT. It specifies CASSLVYPDQPQHF.

This clonotype has more than one count but fewer than ten. The CDR3 is CASSLLITGELFF. The CDR3 DNA is TGTGCCAGCAGCCTCTTAATCACGGGGGAGCTGTTTTTT. The chain couples TRBV3-1 to TRBJ2-2, with D uncertain. CDR1 is LGHDT and CDR2 is YNNKEL in the germline V gene (reference sequence). V gave up 4 bases and J gave up 8 bases, with 11 bases separating them. This CDR3 contains 13 residues.

This clonotype has ten or more counts. The rearrangement uses TRBV12-3 or TRBV12-4 and TRBJ2-3, with D unresolved. The CDR3 length is 12 residues. V was pared by 3 bases and J by 6 bases, with 7 bases between. The CDR3 nucleotides read TGTGCCAGCAGTTTTATTCCGGATACGCAGTATTTT. Translation: CASSFIPDTQYF.

With respect to this clonotype: Germline is not matched at one junction end, which may reflect a read error. The rearrangement uses TRBV30 and TRBJ2-7, with D possibly being TRBD1 (6 bases). The CDR3 consists of 11 residues. Germline V gene lookup returns CDR1 GTSNPN and CDR2 SVGIG (reference sequence). CDR3 protein: CAWSSRGTVFF. In nucleotides, the CDR3 is TGTGCCTGGAGCTCAAGGGGGACGGTTTTTTTC.

This clonotype occurred many times. The genes are TRBV7-6 and TRBJ2-7, with a weak D call TRBD1 (7 bases). This CDR3 contains 19 residues. Germline V CDR1 and CDR2: SGHVS, FNYEAQ. The ends were cut back, 1 base at V and 0 bases at J, with 22 bases in the middle. The CDR3 DNA sequence: TGTGCCAGCAGCTTAGTAGGGGGCGGGGTGAGCGGGCGCTCCTACGAGCAGTACTTC. Its translation: CASSLVGGGVSGRSYEQYF.

This clonotype has a count of ten or more. V gene TRBV11-2 combines with J gene TRBJ2-1, with TRBD2 identical over 13 bases. The CDR3 loop spans 15 amino acids. V dropped 5 bases and J dropped 4; count of bases not matched to a gene: 2. CDR1 is SGHAT, CDR2 FQNNGV, per germline. CDR3 in DNA: TGTGCCAGCAGCGCACTAGCGGGAGGGTACAATGAGCAGTTCTTC. Amino acids: CASSALAGGYNEQFF.

The sample holds many counts of this clonotype. This chain uses TRBV28 with TRBJ2-7, with D unclear. This CDR3 comprises 13 residues. CDR1 MDHEN and CDR2 SYDVKM come from the germline V gene. V lost 2 bases and J 5 bases, leaving 10 bases between the germline ends. CDR3: CASSLHKRNEQYF. CDR3 coding DNA: TGTGCCAGCAGTTTACACAAACGGAACGAGCAGTACTTC. The variable domain in full, with the rest retrieved from reference TRBV28 and TRBJ2-7, is DVKVTQSSRYLVKRTGEKVFLECVQDMDHENMFWYRQDPGLGLRLIYFSYDVKMKEKGDIPEGYSVSREKKERFSLILESASTNQTSMYLCASSLHKRNEQYFGPGTRLTVT.

This clonotype has only a few counts. J is TRBJ1-4 and V is TRBV19; the D gene is possibly TRBD1 (5 bases). Trimming stripped 7 bases from V and 7 bases from J, with 16 bases between. CDR1 is LNHDA, CDR2 SQIVND, per germline (reference sequence). The CDR3 consists of 14 residues. In DNA, the CDR3 is TGTGCCAGTATCGCCCTGGGACGACGTGAAAAACTGTTTTTT. Its protein product is CASIALGRREKLFF. The full variable domain, rest sourced from reference TRBV19 and TRBJ1-4, is DGGITQSPKYLFRKEGQNVTLSCEQNLNHDAMYWYRQDPGQGLRLIYYSQIVNDFQKGDIAEGYSVSREKKESFPLTVTSAQKNPTAFYLCASIALGRREKLFFGSGTQLSVL.

This clonotype was seen repeatedly, ten times or more. V gene TRBV11-2 combines with J gene TRBJ2-7, with D perhaps given as TRBD1 or TRBD2 (5 bases each). The germline CDR1 and CDR2 sequences are SGHAT and FQNNGV. This CDR3 is built from 16 residues. The germline V and J ends were trimmed by 1 base and 4 bases, with 17 bases remaining between them. This CDR3 reads CASSLGGIGAEYEQYF. CDR3 in DNA: TGTGCCAGCAGCTTAGGTGGGATCGGGGCGGAGTACGAGCAGTACTTC.

This clonotype appeared many times. V usage is TRBV7-2 and J usage is TRBJ2-7, with TRBD1 matching 8 bases. V gave up 5 bases and J gave up 7 bases; unmatched junction bases: 13. Germline V gives CDR1 SGHTA, CDR2 FQGNSA. The CDR3 contains 15 residues. The DNA for the CDR3 is TGTGCCAGCAGCCAAGGGGCCCAGGGGGCGGGGGAGCAGTACTTC. Its protein is CASSQGAQGAGEQYF.

This clonotype was detected only a few times. This chain uses TRBV28 with TRBJ2-2; TRBD1 agrees at 11 bases. The CDR3 loop spans 16 amino acids. Germline V CDR1 and CDR2: MDHEN, SYDVKM. J was trimmed by 4 bases and V by 6 bases; bases with no gene match: 7. CDR3 DNA sequence: TGTGCCAGCAGGCGTGCCGGGACAGGGGGCACCGGGGAGCTGTTTTTT. This sequence encodes CASRRAGTGGTGELFF.

This clonotype was counted at least ten times. The gene calls are TRBV5-1 and TRBJ2-7; 10 bases are shared with TRBD1. This CDR3 is 13 amino acids long. V lost 4 bases to trimming and J lost 8 bases; unmatched junction nucleotides: 6. Per the germline V gene, CDR1 is SGHRS and CDR2 is YFSETQ. The CDR3, as DNA: TGCGCCAGCAGCAGGGACAGGGGTGACCAGCAGTACTTC. This codes for CASSRDRGDQQYF. Together with reference TRBV5-1 and TRBJ2-7, the CDR3 gives the full variable domain: KAGVTQTPRYLIKTRGQQVTLSCSPISGHRSVSWYQQTPGQGLQFLFEYFSETQRNKGNFPGRFSGRQFSNSRSEMNVSTLELGDSALYLCASSRDRGDQQYFGPGTRLTVT.

This sequence joins TRBV7-9 and TRBJ2-1; D remains unclear. This CDR3 has 12 residues. Germline CDR1 reads SEHNR; CDR2 reads FQNEAQ (reference sequence). With 11 bases removed from V and 1 base from J, the gap between germline ends came to 9 bases. This chain's CDR3 is CAAASSYNEQFF. In DNA form, the CDR3 reads TGTGCCGCCGCTAGTTCCTACAATGAGCAGTTCTTC.

This clonotype has a single count. A read error may explain this, as a much larger clone is one base away. V gene TRBV7-9 combines with J gene TRBJ1-5; 12 bases align to TRBD1. There are 18 residues in the CDR3. Germline assignment: CDR1 SEHNR and CDR2 FQNEAQ (reference sequence). CDR3 residues: CASSFGTGGLWSNQPPHF. Here the CDR3 DNA reads TGTGCCAGCAGCTTTGGGACAGGGGGCTTGTGGAGCAATCAGCCCCCGCATTTT.

A single count supports this clonotype. A far larger clone is only one base removed, so a read error is likely. The chain is built from TRBV7-2 and TRBJ2-7, with TRBD2 identical over 8 bases. The CDR3 spans 15 residues. After removal of 1 base from V and 2 bases from J, the junction contained 4 bases not matched to a gene. Germline V gene data show CDR1 as SGHTA and CDR2 as FQGNSA. The CDR3: CASSLDAGGTYEQYF. Here the CDR3 DNA reads TGTGCCAGCAGCTTAGATGCGGGAGGTACCTACGAGCAGTACTTC.

The chain joins TRBV9 to TRBJ2-7; unclear D gene. Trimming removed 3 bases at V and 2 bases at J, with 18 bases between. This CDR3 is built from 16 residues. Germline V lookup: CDR1 SGDLS, CDR2 YYNGEE. The CDR3 DNA reads as TGTGCCAGCAGCGCCCAGGTCGGGTCAATCCCCTACGAGCAGTACTTC. Protein sequence: CASSAQVGSIPYEQYF.

This clonotype was observed many times. The chain has TRBV18 and TRBJ2-7; the D gene is possibly TRBD2 (6 bases). V lost 2 bases and J 3 bases, leaving 14 bases between the germline ends. The CDR3 has 15 residues. The V gene's germline CDR1 is KGHSH and CDR2 LQKENI. In DNA, the CDR3 is TGTGCCAGCTCACCAGGGGGGTCCCAGAACTACGAGCAGTACTTC. Its translation: CASSPGGSQNYEQYF.

Many counts were recorded for this clonotype. The V and J genes are TRBV24-1 and TRBJ2-7; D might be TRBD1 or TRBD2, each matching 5 bases. The CDR3 has 15 amino acids. Germline-derived CDR1 and CDR2 are KGHDR and SFDVKD. V was cut by 5 bases and J by 2 bases, with 15 bases left in between. The CDR3 bases are TGTGCCACCAGTGGAAAATATGGGGGAACCTACGAGCAGTACTTC. This sequence encodes CATSGKYGGTYEQYF.

The table lists this clonotype with many counts. The V gene is TRBV29-1, the J gene TRBJ1-2; D unclear. Trimming stripped 7 bases from V and 4 bases from J, with 16 bases between. This CDR3 contains 13 residues. The germline V gene encodes CDR1 SQVTM and CDR2 ANQGSEA. The CDR3 nucleotides are TGCAGCGCCACGTCCGGGATATTCTATGGCTACACCTTC. It is translated as CSATSGIFYGYTF.